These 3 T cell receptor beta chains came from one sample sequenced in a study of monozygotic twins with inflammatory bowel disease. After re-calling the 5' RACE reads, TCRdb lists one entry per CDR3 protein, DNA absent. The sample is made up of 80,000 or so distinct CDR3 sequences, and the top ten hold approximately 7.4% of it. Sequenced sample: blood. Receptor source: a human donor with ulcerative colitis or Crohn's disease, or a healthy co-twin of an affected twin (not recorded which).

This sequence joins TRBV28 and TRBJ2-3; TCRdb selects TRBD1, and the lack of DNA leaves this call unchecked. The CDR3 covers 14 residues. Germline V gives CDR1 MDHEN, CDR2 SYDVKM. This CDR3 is CASGSGQVLDTQYF.

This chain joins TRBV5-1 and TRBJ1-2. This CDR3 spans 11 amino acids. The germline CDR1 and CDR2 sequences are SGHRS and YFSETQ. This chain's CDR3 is CASSLGLGYTF.

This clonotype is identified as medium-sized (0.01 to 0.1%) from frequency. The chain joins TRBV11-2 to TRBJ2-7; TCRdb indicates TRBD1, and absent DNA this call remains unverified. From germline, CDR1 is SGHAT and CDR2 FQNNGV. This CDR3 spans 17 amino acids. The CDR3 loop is CASSFSLGQGMSYEQYF.